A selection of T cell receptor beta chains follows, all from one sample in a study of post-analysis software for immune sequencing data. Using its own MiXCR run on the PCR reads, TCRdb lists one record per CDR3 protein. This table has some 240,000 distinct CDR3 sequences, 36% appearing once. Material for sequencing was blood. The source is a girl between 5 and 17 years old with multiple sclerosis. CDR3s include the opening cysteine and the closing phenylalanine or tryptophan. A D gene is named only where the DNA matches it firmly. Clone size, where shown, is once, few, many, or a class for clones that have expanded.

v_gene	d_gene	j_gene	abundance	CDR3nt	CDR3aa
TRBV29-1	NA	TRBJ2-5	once	TGCAGCATCCGGACTCAAGAGACCCAGTACTTC	CSIRTQETQYF
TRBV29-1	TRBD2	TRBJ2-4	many	TGCAGCGTTGAGGGAGGGGCCAAAAACATTCAGTACTTC	CSVEGGAKNIQYF
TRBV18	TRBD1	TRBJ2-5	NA	TGTGCCAGCTCACCGGGACAGAGAGAGACCCAGTACTTC	CASSPGQRETQYF
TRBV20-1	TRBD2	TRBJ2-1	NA	TGCAGTGCGCGTAGCGGGAGGTCTGGAGGTGAGCAGTTCTTC	CSARSGRSGGEQFF
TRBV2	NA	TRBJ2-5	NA	TGTGCCAGCAGCGCCTACAGGGTCTTGAAAGGGACCCAGTACTTC	CASSAYRVLKGTQYF
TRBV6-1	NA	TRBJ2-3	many	TGTGCCAGCAAGACTGATAAGGGGGTCACAGATACGCAGTATTTT	CASKTDKGVTDTQYF
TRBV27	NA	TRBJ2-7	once	TGTGCCAGCAGTTTATGGGGCATAGGGTACGAGCAGTACTTC	CASSLWGIGYEQYF
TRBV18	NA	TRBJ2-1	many	TGTGCCAGCTCACCACCGCGGAGGAGGGCGGTCCACAATGAGCAGTTCTTC	CASSPPRRRAVHNEQFF
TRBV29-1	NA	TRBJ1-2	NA	TGCAGCGTTGAAGATCAGGGGTTTACCTATGGCTACACCTTC	CSVEDQGFTYGYTF
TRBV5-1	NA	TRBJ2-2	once	TGCGCCAGCACATCCGTTCCCCAGGGGCGAATCGGGGAGCTGTTTTTT	CASTSVPQGRIGELFF
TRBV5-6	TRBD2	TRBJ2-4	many	TGTGCCAGCAGCTTTGGTACTAGCGGGGCCAAAAACATTCAGTACTTC	CASSFGTSGAKNIQYF
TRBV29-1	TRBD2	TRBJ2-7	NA	TGCAGCGTGGGGGGACTAGCGGGAGGGGTGGACAATGAGCAGTACTTC	CSVGGLAGGVDNEQYF
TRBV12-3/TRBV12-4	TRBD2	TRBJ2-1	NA	TGTGCCAGCAGTCCGGCGGGGGAACTCTGCCCGTTCTTC	CASSPAGELCPFF
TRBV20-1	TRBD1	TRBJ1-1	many	TGCAGTGCTAGGTCCCGGGACAGGGGGTCGAGGACTGAAGCTTTCTTT	CSARSRDRGSRTEAFF
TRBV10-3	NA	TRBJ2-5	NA	TGTGCCATCAGGCCGGACGGGGGCCAAGAGACCCAGTACTTC	CAIRPDGGQETQYF
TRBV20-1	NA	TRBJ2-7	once	TGCAGTGTGCCGGGGTGGTACGAGCAGTACTTC	CSVPGWYEQYF
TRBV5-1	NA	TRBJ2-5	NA	TGCGCCAGCAGCTTGGGTATACAAGAGGGAGAGACCCAGTACTTC	CASSLGIQEGETQYF
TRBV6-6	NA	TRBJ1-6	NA	TGTGCCAGCAGTTGCTCTAAAACCCAGGAGGTCTCACCCCTCCACTTT	CASSCSKTQEVSPLHF
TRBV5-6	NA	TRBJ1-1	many	TGTGCCAGCAGCTTTACCGGAGGGCAGGGAGGTTTCTTT	CASSFTGGQGGFF
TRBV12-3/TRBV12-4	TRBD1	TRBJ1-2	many	TGTGCCAGCAGGGGGGGGACAGGGGGCCGCTACACCTTC	CASRGGTGGRYTF
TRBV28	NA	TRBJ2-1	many	TGTGCCAGCAGTTTATCCGGGATTGGCTCCTACAATGAGCAGTTCTTC	CASSLSGIGSYNEQFF
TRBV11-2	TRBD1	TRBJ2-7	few	TGTGCCGGCAGCTTGGGGACAGGGGGCTACGAGCAGTACTTC	CAGSLGTGGYEQYF
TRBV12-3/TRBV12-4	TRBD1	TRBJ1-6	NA	TGTGCCAGCAGTTTTAGCGTCGAGGGGGCGAATAATTCACCCCTCCACTTT	CASSFSVEGANNSPLHF
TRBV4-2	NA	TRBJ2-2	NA	TGTGCCAGCAGCCAAGGGGTCCGGGAGCTGTTTTTT	CASSQGVRELFF
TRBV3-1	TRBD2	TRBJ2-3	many	TGTGCCAGCAGCCAAGAGTGGCCCGCAGCGGGAGGCCCCACAGATACGCAGTATTTT	CASSQEWPAAGGPTDTQYF
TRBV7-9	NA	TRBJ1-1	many	TGTGCCAGCAGCTTAGCAGGGGTTAACACTGAAGCTTTCTTT	CASSLAGVNTEAFF
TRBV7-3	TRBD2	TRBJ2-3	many	TGTGCCAGCAGCCGGGAGGGTGGAGATACGCAGTATTTT	CASSREGGDTQYF
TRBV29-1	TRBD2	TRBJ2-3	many	TGCAGCGTTGCGGTAGCGGGGGGACCAGATACGCAGTATTTT	CSVAVAGGPDTQYF
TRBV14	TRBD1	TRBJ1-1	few	TGTGCCAGCAGCCAGAGACAGGGGGCATCTAGCACTGAAGCTTTCTTT	CASSQRQGASSTEAFF
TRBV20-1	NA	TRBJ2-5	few	TGCAGTGCTAGATTTTTTGGATCCGAAGAGACCCAGTACTTC	CSARFFGSEETQYF
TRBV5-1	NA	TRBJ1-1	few	TGCGCCAGCAGCTTGGCCGGTGTGGCTTTCTTT	CASSLAGVAFF
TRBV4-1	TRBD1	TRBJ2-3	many	TGCGCCAGCAGCCACCTAGGACAGGGGGTTAGCACAGATACGCAGTATTTT	CASSHLGQGVSTDTQYF
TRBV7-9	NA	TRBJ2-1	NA	TGTGCCAGCCTGCGGGGGCCCAACAATGAGCAGTTCTTC	CASLRGPNNEQFF
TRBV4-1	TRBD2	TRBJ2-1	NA	TGCGCCAGCAGCCAGGGGCGGGAGGGCTCCTACAATGAGCAGTTCTTC	CASSQGREGSYNEQFF
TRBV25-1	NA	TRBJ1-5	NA	TGTACCAGCAGTGATTCCGGACAGAATCAGCCCCAGCATTTT	CTSSDSGQNQPQHF
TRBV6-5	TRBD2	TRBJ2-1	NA	TGTGCCAGCAGCTGGGGACTAGAGACCCAGTTCTTC	CASSWGLETQFF
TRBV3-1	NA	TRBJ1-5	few	TGTGCCAGCAGCCCCCGTGGGGGCAATCAGCCCCAGCATTTT	CASSPRGGNQPQHF
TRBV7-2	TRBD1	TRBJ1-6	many	TGTGCCAGCAGCCGGGACAGTTCCTATAATTCACCCCTCCACTTT	CASSRDSSYNSPLHF
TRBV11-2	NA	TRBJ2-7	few	TGTGCCAGCAGCCGCTTAGGAACCTACGAGCAGTACTTC	CASSRLGTYEQYF
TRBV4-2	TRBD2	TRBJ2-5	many	TGTGCCAGCAGCCATGGGGTTAGCGGGGGGGAAGAGACCCAGTACTTC	CASSHGVSGGEETQYF
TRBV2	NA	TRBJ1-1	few	TGTGCCAGCAGACAGGAGATGAACACTGAAGCTTTCTTT	CASRQEMNTEAFF
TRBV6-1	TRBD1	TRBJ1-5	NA	TGTGCCAGCAGTGAAGCACGGCGGCAGGGGGCTTTAAGAAATCAGCCCCAGCATTTT	CASSEARRQGALRNQPQHF
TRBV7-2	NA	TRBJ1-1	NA	TGTGCCAGCAGCTTATCTTTCGGCCTGAACACTGAAGCTTTCTTT	CASSLSFGLNTEAFF
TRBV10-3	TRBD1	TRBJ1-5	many	TGTGCCATCAGTGACGACAGGGGAAATCAGCCCCAGCATTTT	CAISDDRGNQPQHF
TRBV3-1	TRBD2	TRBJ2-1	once	TGTACCAGCAGCTTCATCGGACTAGCGGGAGATGAGCAGTTCTTC	CTSSFIGLAGDEQFF
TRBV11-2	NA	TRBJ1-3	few	TGTGCCAGCAGCTTAGCCCGGGGGCGCGGAAACACCATATATTTT	CASSLARGRGNTIYF
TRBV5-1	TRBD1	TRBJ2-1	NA	TGCGCCAGCAGCCGGACAGGTTCGGACTTTTACAATGAGCAGTTCTTC	CASSRTGSDFYNEQFF